Listed below are T cell receptor beta chains from one sample, sequenced in a study of cytomegalovirus exposure and HLA in healthy donors. Sequenced by immunoSEQ multiplex PCR; TCRdb stores in-frame clones only, minus some. The sample includes 190,000 or so clones, about four fifths of them seen just once. The sequenced sample consisted of PBMCs. These receptors originate from a girl under 18 in good health and CMV-seropositive. Each CDR3 is given with its conserved first and last residue. D genes are given only for firm matches. Not every row has a clone size; where given, it reads once, few, many or a size class.

D gene	J gene	V gene	clone size	CDR3 DNA	CDR3 protein
NA	TRBJ1-4	TRBV18	NA	TGTGCCAGCTCACCGGTCGGTGAAAAACTGTTTTTT	CASSPVGEKLFF
TRBD1	TRBJ1-6	TRBV27	NA	TGTGCCACCAAAGGGGGACAGATAAATTCACCCCTCCACTTT	CATKGGQINSPLHF
NA	TRBJ2-2	TRBV6-5	NA	TGTGCCAGCAAAGGACTCTTGAACACCGGGGAGCTGTTTTTT	CASKGLLNTGELFF
TRBD1	TRBJ2-7	TRBV27	NA	TGTGCCAGCAGTTGGACAGGGGGGGGCTACGAGCAGTACTTC	CASSWTGGGYEQYF
NA	TRBJ2-7	TRBV6-5	few	TGTGCCAGCAGTGATGGTGGGGGGGCTTTCGAGCAGTACTTC	CASSDGGGAFEQYF
TRBD2	TRBJ2-7	TRBV7-8	NA	TGTGCCAGCAGCCTAGCGGGGCGTCTGTACTTC	CASSLAGRLYF
NA	TRBJ1-3	TRBV6-5	NA	TGTGCCAGCAGACTTGTCTCTGGAAACACCATATATTTT	CASRLVSGNTIYF
TRBD2	TRBJ2-1	TRBV7-9	NA	TGTGCCAGCAGCTTAGCGGTAGCGGGGGGGAATGAGCAGTTCTTC	CASSLAVAGGNEQFF
NA	TRBJ2-3	TRBV9	NA	TGTGCCAGCAGCGTAGTGGCGGGTTACACAGATACGCAGTATTTT	CASSVVAGYTDTQYF
NA	TRBJ1-6	TRBV7-9	NA	TGTGCCAGCAGCTTAGCAGGGGCCAATTCACCCCTCCACTTT	CASSLAGANSPLHF
NA	TRBJ2-2	TRBV5-6	NA	TGTGCCAGCAGCTTGGCAGGGGCGAACACCGGGGAGCTGTTTTTT	CASSLAGANTGELFF
NA	TRBJ2-7	TRBV5-4	NA	TGTGCCAGCAGCGCCAGGGTGGGGGAGCAGTACTTC	CASSARVGEQYF
TRBD2	TRBJ2-3	TRBV9	few	TGTGCCAGCAGCGTAACTAGCGGGGGCGCTAGCACAGATACGCAGTATTTT	CASSVTSGGASTDTQYF
NA	TRBJ2-2	TRBV7-7	NA	TGTGCCAGCAGCCGTCCTGGGCCTACCGGGGAGCTGTTTTTT	CASSRPGPTGELFF
NA	TRBJ2-5	TRBV5-7	NA	TGTGCCAGCAGCTTGGTCGCGCGGTCCCAATGGACCCAGTACTTC	CASSLVARSQWTQYF
TRBD1	TRBJ1-3	TRBV19	NA	TGTGCCAGTAGCAGAGTCGGGACAGCTGGAAACACCATATATTTT	CASSRVGTAGNTIYF
TRBD2	TRBJ2-1	TRBV10-2	NA	TGCGCCAGCAGTGGGGTCGGCGGGGGGCACAATGAGCAGTTCTTC	CASSGVGGGHNEQFF
TRBD1	TRBJ1-4	TRBV7-2	NA	TGTGCCAGCAGCACGGACAGGTTGGAGGAAAAACTGTTTTTT	CASSTDRLEEKLFF
NA	TRBJ2-7	TRBV4-2	NA	TGTGCCAGCAGCCAATACTTCTCCTACGAGCAGTACTTC	CASSQYFSYEQYF
TRBD2	TRBJ2-1	TRBV7-2	NA	TGTGCCAGCAGCTTTGCGGGGGGGTACAATGAGCAGTTCTTC	CASSFAGGYNEQFF
NA	TRBJ1-4	TRBV27	NA	TGTGCCAGCAGTTTTAGCAGGGATAATGAAAAACTGTTTTTT	CASSFSRDNEKLFF
NA	TRBJ2-3	TRBV5-4	NA	TGTGCCAGCAGCTTGGGGGTCGGGGGTAGCACAGATACGCAGTATTTT	CASSLGVGGSTDTQYF
TRBD1	TRBJ2-5	TRBV6-5	NA	TGTGCCACAGGACAGGCGAAAGAGACCCAGTACTTC	CATGQAKETQYF
TRBD2	TRBJ2-5	TRBV5-1	NA	TGCGCCAGCAGCTTGTCTTCTAGCGGGCCCCAAGAGACCCAGTACTTC	CASSLSSSGPQETQYF
TRBD2	TRBJ2-3	TRBV11-2	NA	TGTGCCAGCAGCTTCCCACCGGGACTAGCGGGGGGGCATACAGATACGCAGTATTTT	CASSFPPGLAGGHTDTQYF